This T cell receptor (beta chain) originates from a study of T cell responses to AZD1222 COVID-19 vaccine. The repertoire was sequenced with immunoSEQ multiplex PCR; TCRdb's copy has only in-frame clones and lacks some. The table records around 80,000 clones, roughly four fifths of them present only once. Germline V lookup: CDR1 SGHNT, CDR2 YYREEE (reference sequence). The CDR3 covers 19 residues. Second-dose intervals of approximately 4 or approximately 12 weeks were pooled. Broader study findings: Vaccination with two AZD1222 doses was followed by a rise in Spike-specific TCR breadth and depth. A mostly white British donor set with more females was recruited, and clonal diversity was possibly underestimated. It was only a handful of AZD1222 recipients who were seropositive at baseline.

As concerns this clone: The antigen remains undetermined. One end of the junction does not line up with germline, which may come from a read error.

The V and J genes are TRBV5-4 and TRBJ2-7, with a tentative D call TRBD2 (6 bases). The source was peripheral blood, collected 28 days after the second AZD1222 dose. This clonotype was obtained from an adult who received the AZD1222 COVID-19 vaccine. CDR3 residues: CASTLGGGGSGLLSYEQYF. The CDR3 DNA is TGTGCCAGCACCTTGGGGGGTGGGGGTAGCGGCCTGTTATCCTACGAGCAGTACTTC.